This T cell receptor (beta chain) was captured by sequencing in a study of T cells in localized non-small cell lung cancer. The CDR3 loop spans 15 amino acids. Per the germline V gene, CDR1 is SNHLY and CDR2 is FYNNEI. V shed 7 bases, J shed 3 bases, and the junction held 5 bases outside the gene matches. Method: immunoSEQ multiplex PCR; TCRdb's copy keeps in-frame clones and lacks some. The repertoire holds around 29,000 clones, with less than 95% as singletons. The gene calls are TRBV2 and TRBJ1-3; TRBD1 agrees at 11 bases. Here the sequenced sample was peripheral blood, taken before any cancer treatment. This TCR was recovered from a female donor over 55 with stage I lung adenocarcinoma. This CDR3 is CASKGDRGDGNTIYF. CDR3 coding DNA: TGTGCCAGCAAGGGGGACAGGGGGGATGGAAACACCATATATTTT. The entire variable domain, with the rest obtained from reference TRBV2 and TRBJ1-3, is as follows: EPEVTQTPSHQVTQMGQEVILRCVPISNHLYFYWYRQILGQKVEFLVSFYNNEISEKSEIFDDQFSVERPDGSNFTLKIRSTKLEDSAMYFCASKGDRGDGNTIYFGEGSWLTVV.